This TCR beta chain was profiled in a study of CXCR3-negative and CXCR3-positive naive CD8 T cells. Whole-study context: Some 150 million TRB reads in total, about 1.5 +/- 0.3 million per library.

On this clonotype itself: Its specificity is unknown.

The TRB libraries of cDNA were built by UMI-labeled 5' RACE. TCRdb processed the 5' RACE reads again and assigns one entry to each CDR3 protein, with no DNA. Its table lists under 150,000 distinct CDR3 sequences. Study-level results: TRB CDR3s of CXCR3-positive naive cells were more hydrophobic than those of CXCR3-negative naive cells.

This CDR3 region has 14 residues. The germline CDR1 and CDR2 sequences are SEHNR and FQNEAQ (reference sequence). This TCR came from a human donor in good health. Some clones in this sample may be carry-over from other donors' samples. The chain is built from TRBV7-9 and TRBJ2-7; the D gene TCRdb calls, TRBD1, cannot be checked with no DNA. The sample consisted of naive CXCR3+ CD8+ T cells from blood. Indicated subset: CD45RO-CCR7+CD27+CD95- naive CD8+ T cells expressing CXCR3 (TNR3+). CDR3 loop: CASSKLGGDYEQYF.